Shown below are 29 T cell receptor beta chains from a single sample sequenced in a study of blood T cell repertoires in COVID-19. Produced via immunoSEQ multiplex PCR; TCRdb's table is partial and in-frame only. This table has about 250,000 clones, roughly 82% appearing once. Sequencing was carried out using peripheral blood. The receptor set was obtained from a woman of 80 years or more with COVID-19, enrolled during active disease.

The chain couples TRBV2 to TRBJ1-3, with TRBD1 matching over 7 bases. This CDR3 has 13 residues. CDR1 and CDR2 from the germline V gene are SNHLY and FYNNEI. With V trimmed by 6 bases and J by 9 bases, 8 bases remained unmatched. CDR3 protein: CASRTQGSGTIYF. The CDR3 DNA reads TGTGCCAGCAGAACACAGGGGTCCGGCACCATATATTTT. Using reference TRBV2 and TRBJ1-3 for the parts outside the CDR3, the full variable domain is EPEVTQTPSHQVTQMGQEVILRCVPISNHLYFYWYRQILGQKVEFLVSFYNNEISEKSEIFDDQFSVERPDGSNFTLKIRSTKLEDSAMYFCASRTQGSGTIYFGEGSWLTVV.

The V gene is TRBV12-3 or TRBV12-4, the J gene TRBJ1-1, with D unclear. The CDR3 consists of 12 residues. The V end lost 3 bases, the J end lost 6 bases, and 8 bases lay between the germline ends. The CDR3 reads CASSFYTAEAFF. DNA for the CDR3: TGTGCCAGCAGTTTTTATACAGCTGAAGCTTTCTTT.

The chain employs TRBV5-5 and TRBJ1-5, with D possibly matching TRBD1 (5 bases). Trimming removed 4 bases from V and 5 bases from J, with 10 bases in between. The CDR3 is made up of 13 amino acids. The germline V gene has CDR1 SGHKS and CDR2 YYEKEE (reference sequence). CDR3 nucleotides: TGTGCCAGCAGCCCATCGGGGGATCAGCCCCAGCATTTT. Encoded protein: CASSPSGDQPQHF. Combining the CDR3 with reference TRBV5-5 and TRBJ1-5 gives the whole variable domain DAGVTQSPTHLIKTRGQQVTLRCSPISGHKSVSWYQQVLGQGPQFIFQYYEKEERGRGNFPDRFSARQFPNYSSELNVNALLLGDSALYLCASSPSGDQPQHFGDGTRLSIL.

The chain uses TRBV19 and TRBJ2-3; 8 positions agree with TRBD1. Germline values: CDR1 LNHDA, CDR2 SQIVND (reference sequence). There are 16 residues in the CDR3. Trimming removed 7 bases from V and 4 bases from J; junction bases left unmatched: 13. The CDR3 nucleotides read TGTGCCAGTAAGGCCATCGATCGGACAGGGTCAGATACGCAGTATTTT. It encodes CASKAIDRTGSDTQYF.

Regarding this clone: Additional DNA sequences in this sample encode the identical CDR3. CDR3 sequence: CASSLRQGNEKLFF. The CDR3 DNA sequence: TGTGCCAGCAGTTTAAGACAGGGTAATGAAAAACTGTTTTTT. The chain uses TRBV27 and TRBJ1-4; 7 nucleotides line up with TRBD1. Germline loops: CDR1 MNHEY, CDR2 SMNVEV (reference sequence). This CDR3 comprises 14 residues. V lost 2 bases to trimming and J lost 4 bases; unmatched junction nucleotides: 1.

The chain carries TRBV24-1 and TRBJ1-1; D perhaps matches TRBD1 (6 bases). The CDR3 sequence is 17 residues long. Trimming stripped 3 bases from V and 2 bases from J, with 18 bases between. From germline, CDR1 is KGHDR and CDR2 SFDVKD. CDR3 sequence: CATSDPPPGHVNTEAFF. The CDR3 DNA follows: TGTGCCACCAGTGATCCGCCCCCGGGACACGTCAACACTGAAGCTTTCTTT.

The J gene is TRBJ1-5, the V gene TRBV19; 10 bases agree with TRBD1. The CDR3 covers 14 residues. Trimming at V came to 5 bases and at J to 9 bases, leaving 7 bases not matched to a gene. CDR1 and CDR2 from the germline V gene are LNHDA and SQIVND (reference sequence). CDR3 amino acids: CASSLGTGAWPQHF. The CDR3 nucleotides are TGTGCCAGTAGTCTGGGGACAGGGGCTTGGCCCCAGCATTTT.

The CDR3 DNA is TGCGCCAGCAGTGAGGACTGGAACTATCCCACAGATACGCAGTATTTT. This sequence encodes CASSEDWNYPTDTQYF. This chain links TRBV10-1 with TRBJ2-3, with D uncertain. The CDR3 is 16 amino acids. V lost 2 bases to trimming and J lost 2 bases, with 14 bases between them. Germline loops: CDR1 WNHNN, CDR2 SYGVQD (reference sequence).

V gene TRBV7-9 combines with J gene TRBJ2-1; 8 nucleotides line up with TRBD2. CDR3 length: 18 residues. Losses at the gene ends were 2 bases for V and 5 bases for J; bases not matched to a gene: 14. CDR1 and CDR2 from the germline V gene are SEHNR and FQNEAQ (reference sequence). The CDR3 DNA reads as TGTGCCAGCAGCTTATTAGGCCTCCAAGCGGGGGAAAACAATGAGCAGTTCTTC. Its translation: CASSLLGLQAGENNEQFF.

This clone was seen just once. This CDR3 is CASSSTQGARTEAFF. As DNA, the CDR3 is TGTGCCAGCAGCTCGACCCAGGGGGCCCGCACTGAAGCTTTCTTT. The chain combines TRBV7-2 with TRBJ1-1, with 8 bases fitting TRBD1. J lost 4 bases, V lost 4 bases, and 8 bases had no gene match. CDR1 SGHTA and CDR2 FQGNSA come from the germline V gene. This CDR3 has 15 residues.

The chain joins TRBV12-3 or TRBV12-4 to TRBJ1-2; D possibly corresponds to TRBD1 (6 bases). The ends were cut back, 6 bases at V and 4 bases at J, with 12 bases in the middle. This CDR3 comprises 13 residues. The CDR3 DNA reads TGTGCCAGCAGGGACAGTGCGACCTATGGCTACACCTTC. It is translated as CASRDSATYGYTF.

The gene calls are TRBV11-2 and TRBJ1-6, with D possibly matching TRBD1 (5 bases). The V and J ends lost 0 bases and 0 bases respectively, with 6 bases between them. This CDR3 region has 16 residues. Germline CDR1 and CDR2: SGHAT and FQNNGV. The CDR3 is CASSLDTGSYNSPLHF. CDR3 DNA sequence: TGTGCCAGCAGCTTAGACACAGGCTCCTATAATTCACCCCTCCACTTT.

This clone was counted a few times. The V call is TRBV6-2 or TRBV6-3, the J call TRBJ1-4; D is unclear. This CDR3 is 15 amino acids long. Looked up from germline, CDR1 is MNHEY and CDR2 is SVGEGT. V lost 8 bases, J lost 0 bases, and 13 bases lay in between. As DNA, the CDR3 is TGTGCCAGCGGCCCGACACTTGCAACTAATGAAAAACTGTTTTTT. Translating gives CASGPTLATNEKLFF.

The chain has TRBV19 and TRBJ1-2; 9 bases agree with TRBD1. Per the germline V gene, CDR1 is LNHDA and CDR2 is SQIVND (reference sequence). The CDR3 extends over 14 amino acids. Losses at the gene ends were 5 bases for V and 10 bases for J; bases not matched to a gene: 11. CDR3 sequence reads: CASSFRTGVDAYTF. DNA of the CDR3: TGTGCCAGTAGTTTCCGGACAGGGGTAGATGCCTACACCTTC.

Remarks on this clone: The same CDR3 is also encoded by other DNA sequences in this sample. The chain links TRBV6-2 or TRBV6-3 to TRBJ2-1; a weak D match, TRBD2 (5 bases). The CDR3 runs to 13 residues. Trimming cost V 5 bases and J 0 bases, with 5 bases left between them. CDR1 and CDR2 from the germline V gene are MNHEY and SVGEGT. CDR3 DNA sequence: TGTGCCAGCAGTCGGGACTCCTACAATGAGCAGTTCTTC. It codes for CASSRDSYNEQFF.

This clone was counted between two and nine times. This rearrangement joins TRBV12-3 or TRBV12-4 to TRBJ1-2, with 7 bases fitting TRBD1. Unmatched junction bases numbered 9, after V lost 6 bases and J lost 8 bases. The CDR3 spans 13 residues. The chain's CDR3 is CASRRDRAGGYTF. Here the CDR3 DNA reads TGTGCCAGCAGGCGAGACAGGGCAGGAGGCTACACCTTC.

This chain uses TRBV6-2 or TRBV6-3 with TRBJ1-5; possibly TRBD1 for D (5 bases). The V end lost 1 base, the J end lost 3 bases, and 10 bases lay between the germline ends. Germline V gives CDR1 MNHEY, CDR2 SVGEGT. This CDR3 has 15 residues. This CDR3 is CASSYYRNPNQPQHF. The CDR3 DNA reads TGTGCCAGCAGTTACTACAGGAATCCCAATCAGCCCCAGCATTTT.

This clone has just one count. The gene calls are TRBV6-2 or TRBV6-3 and TRBJ2-7; 10 bases match TRBD2. The V segment lost 2 bases and the J segment 5 bases; nucleotides outside the gene matches: 3. This CDR3 region has 14 residues. Germline V gene lookup returns CDR1 MNHEY and CDR2 SVGEGT. CDR3 nucleotides: TGTGCCAGCAGTTACAGCGGGGGGGCCCACGAGCAGTACGTC. As protein: CASSYSGGAHEQYV.

This chain uses TRBV10-1 with TRBJ1-2; 12 bases line up with TRBD1. In germline, CDR1 is WNHNN, CDR2 SYGVQD (reference sequence). There are 15 residues in the CDR3. V gave up 4 bases and J gave up 8 bases; unmatched junction bases: 8. The CDR3 region has the DNA TGCGCCAGCAGTGCCGGGACAGGGGGCTACAGCGGCTACACCTTC. Its protein product is CASSAGTGGYSGYTF.

The chain carries TRBV9 and TRBJ2-1; 10 bases are a match to TRBD2. This CDR3 region has 17 residues. Unmatched junction bases numbered 10, after V lost 2 bases and J lost 5 bases. Germline lookup yields CDR1 SGDLS and CDR2 YYNGEE. The CDR3 coding sequence is TGTGCCAGCAGCGTTCGAAAGAGCGGGGGGGCCAACAATGAGCAGTTCTTC. This translates into CASSVRKSGGANNEQFF.

The chain recombines TRBV9 with TRBJ1-2; 10 bases fit TRBD1. The CDR3 is made up of 16 amino acids. The J segment lost 1 base and the V segment lost 3 bases, leaving 6 bases of the junction unmatched. Germline CDR1 and CDR2: SGDLS and YYNGEE. This CDR3 is CASSADRDRGNYGYTF. CDR3 in DNA: TGTGCCAGCAGCGCGGACCGGGACAGGGGTAACTATGGCTACACCTTC.

This rearrangement joins TRBV2 to TRBJ2-3, with D possibly being TRBD1 (6 bases). V was shortened by 7 bases and J by 8 bases, with 13 bases between the two germline ends. CDR1 and CDR2 (germline): SNHLY, FYNNEI. The CDR3 is 12 amino acids. The CDR3 reads CASTRDKITQYF. CDR3 bases: TGTGCCAGCACCCGGGACAAGATTACGCAGTATTTT.

The chain uses TRBV24-1 and TRBJ1-2; 9 bases fit TRBD1. The CDR3 totals 13 residues. Trimming cost V 10 bases and J 5 bases; bases outside gene matches: 7. Germline CDR1 reads KGHDR; CDR2 reads SFDVKD. CDR3 region: CATATGGDYGYTF. The DNA of the CDR3 is TGTGCCACTGCCACAGGGGGCGATTATGGCTACACCTTC.

V is TRBV6-5 and J is TRBJ1-2; possible D gene TRBD1, 5 bases. The length of the CDR3 is 14 residues. From germline, CDR1 is MNHEY and CDR2 SVGAGI. With 6 bases removed from V and 4 bases from J, the gap between germline ends came to 15 bases. The CDR3 DNA sequence: TGTGCCAGCAGCGGTTCGGGCAGGGCCTATGGCTACACCTTC. Translation: CASSGSGRAYGYTF.

This chain connects TRBV28 to TRBJ1-5, with 7 bases fitting TRBD1. Per the germline V gene, CDR1 is MDHEN and CDR2 is SYDVKM. This CDR3 comprises 14 residues. Germline trimming cut 6 bases from V and 3 bases from J; bases unmatched to any gene: 5. The CDR3 loop reads CASRYRGNNQPQHF. CDR3 in DNA: TGTGCCAGCAGGTACAGGGGTAACAATCAGCCCCAGCATTTT.

The V gene is TRBV19, the J gene TRBJ1-5; 8 bases are a match to TRBD1. With V trimmed by 6 bases and J by 5 bases, 9 bases remained unmatched. The CDR3 sequence is 15 residues long. Germline CDR1 reads LNHDA; CDR2 reads SQIVND (reference sequence). This chain's CDR3 is CASSPEQGAYQPQHF. Written as DNA, the CDR3 is TGTGCCAGTAGCCCGGAGCAGGGGGCTTATCAGCCCCAGCATTTT.

This sequence joins TRBV13 and TRBJ1-5; 8 bases fit TRBD1. The CDR3 is made up of 21 amino acids. Germline V gene data show CDR1 as PRHDT and CDR2 as FYEKMQ (reference sequence). V lost 5 bases, J lost 0 bases, and 21 bases stayed unmatched. In DNA, the CDR3 is TGTGCCAGCAGCCCGGACAGGGAGCCCCACCCGAAGAAGAATAGCAATCAGCCCCAGCATTTT. Translated: CASSPDREPHPKKNSNQPQHF.

The rearrangement links TRBV6-6 to TRBJ1-3; D call uncertain. CDR3 length equals 13 residues. The germline CDR1 and CDR2 sequences are MNHNY and SVGAGI (reference sequence). The V and J ends lost 11 bases and 1 base respectively, with 12 bases between them. This CDR3 reads CASSGVSGNTIYF. CDR3 bases: TGTGCCTCTTCCGGGGTTTCTGGAAACACCATATATTTT.

V usage is TRBV24-1 and J usage is TRBJ2-3; tentative D call: TRBD2 (7 bases). Looked up from germline, CDR1 is KGHDR and CDR2 is SFDVKD. CDR3 size: 15 residues. V dropped 5 bases and J dropped 5 bases, with 16 bases sitting between them. This chain's CDR3 is CATSAWGGQGDTQYF. CDR3 nucleotide sequence: TGTGCCACCAGTGCGTGGGGGGGCCAGGGAGATACGCAGTATTTT.